The 21 T cell receptor beta chains below were found in one sample sequenced in a study of pediatric ulcerative colitis. The assay was immunoSEQ multiplex PCR, and TCRdb's table has in-frame clones only and misses some. Of 55,000 to 80,000 clones in the sample, 77% were seen once. Material for sequencing was blood. These receptor sequences come from a boy between 10 and 17 years old with moderate ulcerative colitis.

The V call is TRBV27, the J call TRBJ1-3, with D possibly matching TRBD1 (6 bases). The CDR3 is made up of 14 amino acids. V was cut by 6 bases and J by 4 bases, with 13 bases left in between. In germline, CDR1 is MNHEY, CDR2 SMNVEV (reference sequence). CDR3 loop: CASSSGGIGNTIYF. DNA of the CDR3: TGTGCCAGCAGCTCGGGGGGCATCGGAAACACCATATATTTT.

This chain links TRBV4-2 with TRBJ2-3, with D tentatively TRBD2 (5 bases). From germline, CDR1 is LGHNA and CDR2 YNFKEQ. Between the trimmed V and J ends, which lost 6 bases and 0 bases, there was a span of 13 bases. The CDR3 totals 15 residues. This CDR3 is CASRAIWTSTDTQYF. CDR3 sequence (DNA): TGTGCCAGCAGAGCCATTTGGACTAGCACAGATACGCAGTATTTT.

This chain uses TRBV15 with TRBJ2-6; no clear D gene. This CDR3 contains 16 residues. V was trimmed by 2 bases and J by 0 bases, leaving 8 bases between them. Germline values: CDR1 LNHNV, CDR2 YYDKDF (reference sequence). DNA for the CDR3: TGTGCCACCAGCAGAAGTGGGCCCTCTGGGGCCAACGTCCTGACTTTC. This codes for CATSRSGPSGANVLTF.

CDR3 nucleotides: TGTGCCAGCAGCGAGGGACAGGGGGGTTCCAATCAGCCCCAGCATTTT. Protein: CASSEGQGGSNQPQHF. J is TRBJ1-5 and V is TRBV9; 11 nucleotides align to TRBD1. Germline CDR1 is SGDLS and CDR2 is YYNGEE. The junction had 5 bases not matched to a gene; V was cut back by 3 bases and J by 3 bases. This CDR3 has 16 residues.

Only a few counts were recorded for this clone. The genes are TRBV10-3 and TRBJ1-1; D not certain. Per germline, CDR1 ENHRY and CDR2 SYGVKD. This CDR3 comprises 14 residues. V dropped 4 bases and J dropped 0 bases, with 9 bases sitting between them. The CDR3 loop reads CAISVREVNTEAFF. DNA for the CDR3: TGTGCCATCAGTGTACGGGAGGTGAACACTGAAGCTTTCTTT.

The gene calls are TRBV7-9 and TRBJ2-1; the match to TRBD2 covers 10 bases. Germline values: CDR1 SEHNR, CDR2 FQNEAQ (reference sequence). CDR3 size: 16 residues. V gave up 6 bases and J gave up 3 bases; unmatched junction bases: 8. In DNA form, the CDR3 reads TGTGCCAGCAGAGACAGCGGGAGGGCTCACTACAATGAGCAGTTCTTC. Its protein product is CASRDSGRAHYNEQFF.

This clone came up a few times. The rearrangement joins TRBV2 to TRBJ1-2; possibly TRBD1 for D (6 bases). CDR1 SNHLY and CDR2 FYNNEI come from the germline V gene. This CDR3 region has 13 residues. V shed 4 bases and J shed 9 bases, with 15 bases lying between them. CDR3 region: CASSGRGRYRYTF. In nucleotides, the CDR3 is TGTGCCAGCAGTGGCAGGGGCAGGTATCGCTACACCTTC.

The rearrangement joins TRBV6-5 to TRBJ1-1; D may be TRBD1 (5 bases). There are 15 residues in the CDR3. V lost 5 bases and J 0 bases, leaving 13 bases between the germline ends. The germline CDR1 and CDR2 sequences are MNHEY and SVGAGI. Written as DNA, the CDR3 is TGTGCCAGCAGTACCGCGACAGACATGAACACTGAAGCTTTCTTT. Amino acids: CASSTATDMNTEAFF.

This chain joins TRBV19 and TRBJ2-1; 9 bases match TRBD1. The CDR3 contains 14 residues. CDR1 is LNHDA, CDR2 SQIVND, per germline (reference sequence). Germline trimming cut 2 bases from V and 15 bases from J; bases unmatched to any gene: 11. CDR3 sequence (DNA): TGTGCCAGTAGTATATGGGACAGGGCCGATTTCTTGTTCTTC. Translated, it gives CASSIWDRADFLFF.

V and J are TRBV19 and TRBJ2-2; a possible D gene is TRBD2 (5 bases). The CDR3 length is 17 residues. V dropped 3 bases and J dropped 0 bases, with 14 bases sitting between them. In germline, CDR1 is LNHDA, CDR2 SQIVND (reference sequence). In DNA form, the CDR3 reads TGTGCCAGTAGTATGAGAGCGGAGTCGGCGAACACCGGGGAGCTGTTTTTT. It translates to CASSMRAESANTGELFF.

CDR3 coding DNA: TGCGCCAGCAGTGAGTCCACAGGGAGCTCCTACGAGCAGTACTTC. Translating gives CASSESTGSSYEQYF. The chain employs TRBV10-1 and TRBJ2-7, with a tentative D call TRBD1 (6 bases). The CDR3 contains 15 residues. V was shortened by 0 bases and J by 0 bases, with 9 bases between the two germline ends. Looked up from germline, CDR1 is WNHNN and CDR2 is SYGVQD (reference sequence).

This sequence joins TRBV7-8 and TRBJ2-5; TRBD2 might be the D (6 bases). With 6 bases removed from V and 2 bases from J, the gap between germline ends came to 22 bases. The V gene's germline CDR1 is SGHVS and CDR2 FQNEAQ. The length of the CDR3 is 17 residues. The CDR3 sequence is CASSLTLIRGIQETQYF. In nucleotides, the CDR3 is TGTGCCAGCAGTCTTACGCTGATACGGGGGATACAAGAGACCCAGTACTTC.

The rearrangement links TRBV7-3 to TRBJ2-1; TRBD2 matches at 8 bases. V gave up 0 bases and J gave up 4 bases; unmatched junction bases: 5. The CDR3 extends over 16 amino acids. Per the germline V gene, CDR1 is SGHTA and CDR2 is FQGTGA. This CDR3 reads CASSLTTGGPYNEQFF. The CDR3 DNA is TGTGCCAGCAGCTTAACGACGGGGGGGCCGTACAATGAGCAGTTCTTC. Combining the CDR3 with reference TRBV7-3 and TRBJ2-1 gives the whole variable domain GAGVSQTPSNKVTEKGKYVELRCDPISGHTALYWYRQSLGQGPEFLIYFQGTGAADDSGLPNDRFFAVRPEGSVSTLKIQRTERGDSAVYLCASSLTTGGPYNEQFFGPGTRLTVL.

V is TRBV7-2 and J is TRBJ2-7; 13 nucleotides line up with TRBD2. The V segment lost 4 bases and the J segment 6 bases; nucleotides outside the gene matches: 6. Per the germline V gene, CDR1 is SGHTA and CDR2 is FQGNSA. The CDR3 is 15 residues long. The CDR3, as DNA: TGTGCCAGCAGCTCACAACTAGCGGGAGGGCGCGAGCAGTACTTC. It encodes CASSSQLAGGREQYF.

CDR3 bases: TGTGCCAGCAGTGAACGGCAGGCCCTTTCCTCCTATAATTCACCCCTCCACTTT. Protein: CASSERQALSSYNSPLHF. J is TRBJ1-6 and V is TRBV2, with D hard to call. V was trimmed by 2 bases and J by 0 bases, leaving 14 bases between them. Germline CDR1 reads SNHLY; CDR2 reads FYNNEI. The CDR3 spans 18 residues. Variable domain in full (rest from reference TRBV2 and TRBJ1-6): EPEVTQTPSHQVTQMGQEVILRCVPISNHLYFYWYRQILGQKVEFLVSFYNNEISEKSEIFDDQFSVERPDGSNFTLKIRSTKLEDSAMYFCASSERQALSSYNSPLHFGNGTRLTVT.

The J gene is TRBJ1-2, the V gene TRBV11-2, with TRBD1 identical over 11 bases. The V and J ends lost 5 bases and 5 bases, in that order; junction bases with no gene match: 10. Germline loops: CDR1 SGHAT, CDR2 FQNNGV. The CDR3 totals 16 residues. CDR3 sequence: CASSPAGTGGVYGYTF. In DNA, the CDR3 is TGTGCCAGCAGCCCGGCCGGGACAGGGGGGGTTTATGGCTACACCTTC.

This chain joins TRBV18 and TRBJ2-7; 9 bases line up with TRBD1. Trimming cost V 7 bases and J 6 bases; bases outside gene matches: 16. CDR1 and CDR2 (germline): KGHSH, LQKENI. This CDR3 region has 16 residues. CDR3 sequence (DNA): TGTGCCAGCTTGCAAGGGGGGACAGGGATTCGTTCCGAGCAGTACTTC. Protein sequence: CASLQGGTGIRSEQYF. Using reference TRBV18 and TRBJ2-7 for the parts outside the CDR3, the full variable domain is NAGVMQNPRHLVRRRGQEARLRCSPMKGHSHVYWYRQLPEEGLKFMVYLQKENIIDESGMPKERFSAEFPKEGPSILRIQQVVRGDSAAYFCASLQGGTGIRSEQYFGPGTRLTVT.

This clone was recorded a few times. CDR3 coding DNA: TGCAGCGTCCAAGACAGCCTGAACACTGAAGCTTTCTTT. Protein sequence: CSVQDSLNTEAFF. The V and J genes are TRBV29-1 and TRBJ1-1; D might be TRBD1 (5 bases). The CDR3 is 13 residues long. Germline loops: CDR1 SQVTM, CDR2 ANQGSEA. With 6 bases removed from V and 0 bases from J, the gap between germline ends came to 11 bases.

Notes on this clone: The junction departs from the called germline gene at one end, perhaps through a read error. V is TRBV19 and J is TRBJ1-2; D may be TRBD1 (5 bases). Germline assignment: CDR1 LNHDA and CDR2 SQIVND (reference sequence). The CDR3 is 12 residues long. The CDR3 region is CASRIGVNGYTF. The CDR3 coding sequence is TGTGCCAGTAGAATAGGGGTAAATGGCTACACCTTC.

The CDR3 nucleotides read TGCAGTGCTGGACCCTACAATGAGCAGTTCTTC. Amino acids: CSAGPYNEQFF. V gene TRBV20-1 combines with J gene TRBJ2-1; no firm D call. V was cut by 5 bases and J by 2 bases, with 4 bases left in between. Germline V gene lookup returns CDR1 DFQATT and CDR2 SNEGSKA (reference sequence). This CDR3 spans 11 amino acids.

The chain is built from TRBV6-1 and TRBJ2-7, with 11 positions matching TRBD2. The CDR3 length is 16 residues. Germline CDR1 and CDR2: MNHNS and SASEGT. The junction had 10 bases not matched to a gene; V was cut back by 4 bases and J by 5 bases. The CDR3 nucleotides are TGTGCCAGCAGTGGAGGCATAGCGGGAGGGTTCGACGAGCAGTACTTC. Translation: CASSGGIAGGFDEQYF.